A single sample is the source of the 17 T cell receptor beta chains below, sequenced in a study of response to subunit inactivated influenza vaccine. In TCRdb, the RT-PCR reads were re-called with MiXCR into one record per CDR3 protein. The repertoire has about 780,000 distinct CDR3 sequences, about 18% of them found once; the top ten carry around 9.9%. The sample here was PBMCs from blood, taken about 5 days after vaccination. These receptors came from a man between 50 and 59 years old who received an inactivated influenza vaccine.

The chain combines TRBV6-5 with TRBJ1-1; maybe TRBD1 (5 bases). The germline CDR1 and CDR2 sequences are MNHEY and SVGAGI. V gave up 2 bases and J gave up 4 bases, with 17 bases separating them. The CDR3 loop spans 16 amino acids. DNA of the CDR3: TGTGCCAGCAGTTACGGCAGGGTGGGGGGACGCACTGAAGCTTTCTTT. It yields the protein CASSYGRVGGRTEAFF.

This clonotype was counted at least ten times. The rearrangement links TRBV12-3 or TRBV12-4 to TRBJ2-7; 7 bases line up with TRBD1. The CDR3 spans 13 residues. The V segment lost 1 base and the J segment 6 bases; nucleotides outside the gene matches: 3. DNA of the CDR3: TGTGCCAGCAGTTTAGGTGCAGGGGGCGAGCAGTACTTC. Protein product: CASSLGAGGEQYF.

This clonotype occurred a few times. This chain joins TRBV6-1 and TRBJ2-7, with TRBD1 matching 10 bases. The CDR3 contains 15 residues. CDR1 MNHNS and CDR2 SASEGT come from the germline V gene. Unmatched junction bases numbered 9, after V lost 6 bases and J lost 4 bases. The DNA for the CDR3 is TGTGCCAGCAGGACACTCCGGGACAGGGGTTACGAGCAGTACTTC. It is translated as CASRTLRDRGYEQYF.

This clonotype was observed a few times. The chain carries TRBV6-6 and TRBJ1-2; D gene unclear. This CDR3 is built from 11 residues. In germline, CDR1 is MNHNY, CDR2 SVGAGI (reference sequence). V was cut by 2 bases and J by 4 bases, with 2 bases left in between. CDR3 amino acids: CASSYTYGYTF. The CDR3, as DNA: TGTGCCAGCAGTTACACCTATGGCTACACCTTC.

This clonotype has a count of ten or more. The chain is built from TRBV11-2 and TRBJ2-4; D ambiguous. Germline V gene data show CDR1 as SGHAT and CDR2 as FQNNGV. The CDR3 is made up of 17 amino acids. Trimming removed 0 bases from V and 0 bases from J, with 12 bases in between. The chain's CDR3 is CASSLDRTLLAKNIQYF. The CDR3 DNA is TGTGCCAGCAGCTTAGACCGTACCCTCCTAGCCAAAAACATTCAGTACTTC.

The gene calls are TRBV7-6 and TRBJ1-3; possibly TRBD1 for D (5 bases). The germline gives CDR1 SGHVS, CDR2 FNYEAQ. V lost 5 bases to trimming and J lost 0 bases, with 14 bases between them. There are 16 residues in the CDR3. CDR3 nucleotides: TGTGCCAGCAGCCTCCGGGACGGTGGCTCTGGAAACACCATATATTTT. Translation gives CASSLRDGGSGNTIYF.

This clonotype has a handful of counts. V gene TRBV25-1 combines with J gene TRBJ2-7, with 9 bases identical to TRBD1. The CDR3 has 15 residues. Trimming removed 2 bases from V and 5 bases from J; junction bases left unmatched: 7. Germline V CDR1 and CDR2: MGHDK, SYGVNS. The CDR3 sequence: CASSEPGQGLHEQYF. The CDR3 nucleotides are TGTGCCAGCAGTGAACCGGGACAGGGTCTACACGAGCAGTACTTC.

The sample holds many counts of this clonotype. This chain joins TRBV29-1 and TRBJ2-7; D not resolved. This CDR3 is 10 amino acids long. Germline CDR1 reads SQVTM; CDR2 reads ANQGSEA. With 0 bases removed from V and 5 bases from J, the gap between germline ends came to 2 bases. This CDR3 reads CSVEEDEQYF. CDR3 nucleotide sequence: TGCAGCGTTGAAGAGGACGAGCAGTACTTC.

V gene TRBV7-9 combines with J gene TRBJ1-4; tentatively, D is TRBD1 (6 bases). Trimming took 7 bases from V and 5 from J, leaving 17 bases between them. Germline values: CDR1 SEHNR, CDR2 FQNEAQ (reference sequence). The CDR3 is 15 amino acids. The CDR3 nucleotides read TGTGCCAGCACCCCATACGGGGGCGAGAATGAAAAACTGTTTTTT. Residues: CASTPYGGENEKLFF.

This clonotype was seen many times. The rearrangement links TRBV29-1 to TRBJ1-1; 7 positions agree with TRBD1. Germline loops: CDR1 SQVTM, CDR2 ANQGSEA. V shed 5 bases and J 0 bases; nucleotides not matched to a gene: 3. CDR3 length: 13 amino acids. The DNA of the CDR3 is TGCAGCGTTTCCGGGACAGTGAACACTGAAGCTTTCTTT. Amino acid sequence: CSVSGTVNTEAFF.

CDR3 loop: CATSDAARTEQYF. CDR3 in DNA: TGTGCCACCAGTGATGCCGCGCGGACCGAGCAGTACTTC. The genes are TRBV24-1 and TRBJ2-7; D not resolved. CDR3 length equals 13 residues. V was cut by 3 bases and J by 6 bases, with 11 bases left in between. Germline CDR1 is KGHDR and CDR2 is SFDVKD.

This clonotype showed up many times. The J gene is TRBJ2-3, the V gene TRBV15; D tentatively fits TRBD1 or TRBD2 (5 bases each). CDR3 length equals 17 residues. V was clipped by 8 bases and J by 1 base, with 22 bases between them. Germline V gives CDR1 LNHNV, CDR2 YYDKDF (reference sequence). CDR3: CATGSLGTTSGTDTQYF. Here the CDR3 DNA reads TGTGCCACCGGATCTTTGGGGACGACTTCGGGCACAGATACGCAGTATTTT. Supplemented by reference TRBV15 and TRBJ2-3, the full variable domain reads DAMVIQNPRYQVTQFGKPVTLSCSQTLNHNVMYWYQQKSSQAPKLLFHYYDKDFNNEADTPDNFQSRRPNTSFCFLDIRSPGLGDTAMYLCATGSLGTTSGTDTQYFGPGTRLTVL.

This clonotype was counted many times. V usage is TRBV29-1 and J usage is TRBJ2-1; 11 bases line up with TRBD2. V dropped 7 bases and J dropped 4; count of bases not matched to a gene: 6. From germline, CDR1 is SQVTM and CDR2 ANQGSEA. The CDR3 is 14 amino acids. DNA for the CDR3: TGCAGCGCTCGACTAGCGGGACTATACAATGAGCAGTTCTTC. Its translation: CSARLAGLYNEQFF.

This clonotype was seen a few times. This chain's CDR3 is CASSRDRLYGYTF. CDR3 DNA: TGCGCCAGCAGCAGGGACAGGCTCTATGGCTACACCTTC. V is TRBV5-1 and J is TRBJ1-2; 8 bases match TRBD1. V was clipped by 4 bases and J by 4 bases; unmatched bases: 3. The germline V gene encodes CDR1 SGHRS and CDR2 YFSETQ. The CDR3 covers 13 residues.

This clonotype was counted only a few times. The V and J genes are TRBV20-1 and TRBJ2-2; 8 positions match TRBD1. The V and J ends lost 1 base and 6 bases, in that order; junction bases with no gene match: 4. The CDR3 is 14 residues long. The germline V gene encodes CDR1 DFQATT and CDR2 SNEGSKA (reference sequence). Here the CDR3 reads CSARGQGMSGELFF. Here the CDR3 DNA reads TGCAGTGCTAGAGGACAGGGGATGTCCGGGGAGCTGTTTTTT.

The chain couples TRBV20-1 to TRBJ1-1; D is possibly TRBD1 (6 bases). Germline assignment: CDR1 DFQATT and CDR2 SNEGSKA (reference sequence). CDR3 length equals 15 residues. V gave up 3 bases and J gave up 4 bases, with 18 bases separating them. The CDR3 loop reads CSARPSGAGRTEAFF. The CDR3 DNA follows: TGCAGTGCTAGGCCCTCGGGGGCAGGGCGCACTGAAGCTTTCTTT.

The V and J genes are TRBV28 and TRBJ1-2, with 7 bases identical to TRBD1. The trim removed 7 bases at V and 6 bases at J, leaving 8 bases unmatched. The V gene's germline CDR1 is MDHEN and CDR2 SYDVKM. The CDR3 length is 13 residues. This CDR3 is CASTAQGRDGYTF. CDR3 coding DNA: TGTGCCAGCACCGCACAGGGGAGGGATGGCTACACCTTC.